This TCR beta chain was identified in a study of T cell repertoires in cytomegalovirus infection. About the study: A matching HLA type, together with CMV infection, was signaled by public TCR beta signatures.

Germline V gene sequence: CDR1 MNHNS, CDR2 SASEGT. V lost 6 bases to trimming and J lost 3 bases; unmatched junction nucleotides: 6. The CDR3 loop spans 16 amino acids. Study-level results: Ex vivo responses were dominated by HLA-C-restricted CMV-specific TCR beta clonotypes.

This clonotype was counted many times. Its antigen is unidentified. TCRdb analysed the reads with MiXCR anew, one entry per CDR3 protein. Of approximately 990,000 distinct CDR3 sequences in the sample, roughly 31% were seen once. The sample in question was cultured CD8+ T cells from PBMCs, obtained from culture after CMV antigen stimulation. The sequence was collected from a human donor in good health (CMV status not recorded). Some clones in this sample may be carry-over from other donors' samples. J is TRBJ2-5 and V is TRBV6-1; 14 bases map to TRBD2. CDR3: CASSSPGLAGEETQYF. As DNA, the CDR3 is TGTGCCAGCAGCTCACCGGGACTAGCGGGGGAAGAGACCCAGTACTTC.